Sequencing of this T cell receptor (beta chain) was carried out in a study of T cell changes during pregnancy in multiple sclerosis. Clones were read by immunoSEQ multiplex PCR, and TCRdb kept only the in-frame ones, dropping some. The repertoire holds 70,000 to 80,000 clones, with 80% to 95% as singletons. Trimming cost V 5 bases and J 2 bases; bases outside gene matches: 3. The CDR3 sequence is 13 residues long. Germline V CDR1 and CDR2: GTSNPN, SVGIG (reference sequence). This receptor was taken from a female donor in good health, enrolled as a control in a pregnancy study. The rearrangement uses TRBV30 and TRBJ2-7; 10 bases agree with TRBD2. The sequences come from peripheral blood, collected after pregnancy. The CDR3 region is CAWLAGGTYEQYF. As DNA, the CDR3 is TGTGCCTGGTTAGCGGGAGGAACCTACGAGCAGTACTTC.